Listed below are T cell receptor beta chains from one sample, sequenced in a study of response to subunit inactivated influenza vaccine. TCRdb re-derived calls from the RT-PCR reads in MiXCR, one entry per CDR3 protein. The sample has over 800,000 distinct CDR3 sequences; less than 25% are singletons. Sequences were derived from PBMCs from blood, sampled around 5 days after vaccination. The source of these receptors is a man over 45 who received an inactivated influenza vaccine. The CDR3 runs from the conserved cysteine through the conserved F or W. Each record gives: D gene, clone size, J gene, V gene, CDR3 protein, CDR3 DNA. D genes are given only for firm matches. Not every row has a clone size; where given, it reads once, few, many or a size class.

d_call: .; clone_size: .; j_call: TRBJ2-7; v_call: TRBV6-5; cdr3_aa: CASSYLGGIYEQYF; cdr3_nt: TGTGCCAGCAGTTATCTCGGGGGCATCTACGAGCAGTACTTC
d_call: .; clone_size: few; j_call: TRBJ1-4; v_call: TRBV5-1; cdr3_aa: CASSLWGDRVEKLFF; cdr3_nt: TGCGCCAGCAGCTTGTGGGGGGATCGGGTTGAAAAACTGTTTTTT
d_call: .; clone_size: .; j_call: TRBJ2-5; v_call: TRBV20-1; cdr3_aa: CSAMYPRSETQYF; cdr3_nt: TGCAGTGCTATGTATCCGCGCTCGGAGACCCAGTACTTC
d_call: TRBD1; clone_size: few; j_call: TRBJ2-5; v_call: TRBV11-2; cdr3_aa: CASSRRWSGQGQETQYF; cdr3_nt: TGTGCCAGCAGCCGACGGTGGTCGGGACAGGGGCAAGAGACCCAGTACTTC
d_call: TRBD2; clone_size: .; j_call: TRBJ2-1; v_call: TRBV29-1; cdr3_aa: CSVWTSGRQYEQFF; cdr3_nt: TGCAGCGTCTGGACTAGCGGGAGACAGTATGAGCAGTTCTTC
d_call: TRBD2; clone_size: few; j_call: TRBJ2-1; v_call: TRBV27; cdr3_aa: CASSLVAGVYEQFF; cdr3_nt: TGTGCCAGCAGTTTGGTAGCGGGAGTTTATGAGCAGTTCTTC
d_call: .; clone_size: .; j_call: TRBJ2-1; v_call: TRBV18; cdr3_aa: CASSPITKPEQFF; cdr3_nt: TGTGCCAGCTCACCGATCACTAAACCTGAGCAGTTCTTC
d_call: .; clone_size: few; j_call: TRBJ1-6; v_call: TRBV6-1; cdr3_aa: CASSEVGPGSSTSPLHF; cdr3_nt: TGTGCCAGCAGTGAAGTCGGTCCGGGTTCGTCGACATCACCCCTCCACTTT
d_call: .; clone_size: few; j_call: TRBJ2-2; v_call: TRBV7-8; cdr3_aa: CASRLVRTMANTGELFF; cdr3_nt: TGTGCCAGCAGACTAGTGAGGACAATGGCGAACACCGGGGAGCTGTTTTTT
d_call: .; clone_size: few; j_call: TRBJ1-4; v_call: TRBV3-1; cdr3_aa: CASSPVSNEKLFF; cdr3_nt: TGTGCCAGCAGCCCGGTGTCTAATGAAAAACTGTTTTTT
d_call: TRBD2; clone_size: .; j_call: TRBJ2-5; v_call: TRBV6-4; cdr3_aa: CASSGPGEAGGQETQYF; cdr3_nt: TGTGCCAGCAGTGGCCCCGGTGAAGCGGGAGGGCAAGAGACCCAGTACTTC
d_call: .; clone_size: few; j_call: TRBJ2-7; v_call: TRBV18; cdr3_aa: CASSPIRQDYEQYF; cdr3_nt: TGTGCCAGCTCACCAATTAGACAAGATTACGAGCAGTACTTC
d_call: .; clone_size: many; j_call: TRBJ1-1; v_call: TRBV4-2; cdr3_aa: CASSQSTANTEAFF; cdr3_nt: TGTGCCAGCAGCCAATCAACTGCGAACACTGAAGCTTTCTTT
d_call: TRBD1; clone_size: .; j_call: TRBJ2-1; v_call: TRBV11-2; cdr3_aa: CASSAGFGQGGYNEQFF; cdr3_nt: TGTGCCAGCAGCGCTGGATTCGGACAGGGGGGCTACAATGAGCAGTTCTTC
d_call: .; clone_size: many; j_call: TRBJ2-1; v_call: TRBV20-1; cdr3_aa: CSAGGAYNEQFF; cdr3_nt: TGCAGTGCTGGAGGAGCTTACAATGAGCAGTTCTTC
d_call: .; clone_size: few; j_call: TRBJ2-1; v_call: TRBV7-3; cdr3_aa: CASSPQGLNNEQFF; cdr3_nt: TGTGCCAGCAGCCCTCAGGGGCTTAACAATGAGCAGTTCTTC
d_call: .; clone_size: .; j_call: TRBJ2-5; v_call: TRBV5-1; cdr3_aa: CASSFSSGVLETQYF; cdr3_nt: TGCGCCAGCAGCTTTAGCTCAGGGGTACTGGAGACCCAGTACTTC
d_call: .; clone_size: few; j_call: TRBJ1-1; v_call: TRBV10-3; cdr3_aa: CAISERAEVNTEAFF; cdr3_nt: TGTGCCATCAGTGAGCGGGCCGAAGTCAACACTGAAGCTTTCTTT
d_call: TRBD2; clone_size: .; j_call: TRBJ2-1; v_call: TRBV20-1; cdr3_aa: CSARGLAGEPNEQFF; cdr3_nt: TGCAGTGCTAGGGGGCTAGCGGGAGAACCCAATGAGCAGTTCTTC
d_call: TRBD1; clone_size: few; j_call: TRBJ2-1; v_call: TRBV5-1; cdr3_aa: CASSPGTGTNEQFF; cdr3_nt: TGCGCCAGCAGCCCTGGGACAGGGACAAATGAGCAGTTCTTC
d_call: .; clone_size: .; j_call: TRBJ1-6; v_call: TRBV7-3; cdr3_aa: CASSRGTYNSPLHF; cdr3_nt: TGTGCCAGCAGCAGGGGGACTTATAATTCACCCCTCCACTTT
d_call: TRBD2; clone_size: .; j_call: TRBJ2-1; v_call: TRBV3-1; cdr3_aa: CASSQLAGDGEQFF; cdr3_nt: TGTGCCAGCAGCCAACTAGCGGGAGATGGTGAGCAGTTCTTC
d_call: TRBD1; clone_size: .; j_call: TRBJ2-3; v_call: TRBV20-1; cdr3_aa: CSARQDRGWDTQYF; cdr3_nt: TGCAGTGCTAGACAGGACAGGGGGTGGGATACGCAGTATTTT
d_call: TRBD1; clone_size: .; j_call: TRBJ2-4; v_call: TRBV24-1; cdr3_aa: CATSGVSGQGGENIQYF; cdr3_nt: TGTGCCACCAGTGGGGTATCGGGACAGGGGGGAGAAAACATTCAGTACTTC
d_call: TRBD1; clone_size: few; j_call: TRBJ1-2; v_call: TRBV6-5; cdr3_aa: CASSWTGGNYGYTF; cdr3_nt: TGTGCCAGCAGTTGGACAGGGGGTAACTATGGCTACACCTTC
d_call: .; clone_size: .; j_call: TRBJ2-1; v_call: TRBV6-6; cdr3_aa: CASVRNNEQFF; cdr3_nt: TGTGCCAGCGTAAGGAACAATGAGCAGTTCTTC
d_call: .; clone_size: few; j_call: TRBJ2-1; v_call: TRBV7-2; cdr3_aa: CASSLFAGSSYNEQFF; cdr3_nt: TGTGCCAGCAGCTTGTTCGCGGGGAGCTCCTACAATGAGCAGTTCTTC
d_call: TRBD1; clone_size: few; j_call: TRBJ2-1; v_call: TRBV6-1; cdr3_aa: CASRKGFNTGGYNEQFF; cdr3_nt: TGTGCCAGCCGAAAAGGGTTCAATACAGGGGGCTACAATGAGCAGTTCTTC
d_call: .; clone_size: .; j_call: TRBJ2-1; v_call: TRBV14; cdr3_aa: CASSQGTTGNEQFF; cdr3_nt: TGTGCCAGCAGCCAGGGGACCACAGGGAATGAGCAGTTCTTC
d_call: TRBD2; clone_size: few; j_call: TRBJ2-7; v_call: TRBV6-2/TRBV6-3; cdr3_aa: CASSKTSIAYEQYF; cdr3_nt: TGTGCCAGCAGCAAGACTAGCATCGCCTACGAGCAGTACTTC
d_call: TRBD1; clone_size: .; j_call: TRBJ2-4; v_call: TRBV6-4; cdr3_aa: CTCSLGQGARVAKNIQYF; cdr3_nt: TGTACCTGCAGCCTCGGACAGGGGGCGCGGGTGGCCAAAAACATTCAGTACTTC
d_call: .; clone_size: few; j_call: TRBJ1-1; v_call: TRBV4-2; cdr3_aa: CASSQDLGGRTEAFF; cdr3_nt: TGTGCCAGCAGCCAAGATCTCGGCGGGAGGACTGAAGCTTTCTTT
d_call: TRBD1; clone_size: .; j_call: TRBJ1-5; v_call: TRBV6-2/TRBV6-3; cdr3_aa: CASSRRTGSNQPQHF; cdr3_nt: TGTGCCAGCAGCCGCCGGACAGGGAGCAATCAGCCCCAGCATTTT